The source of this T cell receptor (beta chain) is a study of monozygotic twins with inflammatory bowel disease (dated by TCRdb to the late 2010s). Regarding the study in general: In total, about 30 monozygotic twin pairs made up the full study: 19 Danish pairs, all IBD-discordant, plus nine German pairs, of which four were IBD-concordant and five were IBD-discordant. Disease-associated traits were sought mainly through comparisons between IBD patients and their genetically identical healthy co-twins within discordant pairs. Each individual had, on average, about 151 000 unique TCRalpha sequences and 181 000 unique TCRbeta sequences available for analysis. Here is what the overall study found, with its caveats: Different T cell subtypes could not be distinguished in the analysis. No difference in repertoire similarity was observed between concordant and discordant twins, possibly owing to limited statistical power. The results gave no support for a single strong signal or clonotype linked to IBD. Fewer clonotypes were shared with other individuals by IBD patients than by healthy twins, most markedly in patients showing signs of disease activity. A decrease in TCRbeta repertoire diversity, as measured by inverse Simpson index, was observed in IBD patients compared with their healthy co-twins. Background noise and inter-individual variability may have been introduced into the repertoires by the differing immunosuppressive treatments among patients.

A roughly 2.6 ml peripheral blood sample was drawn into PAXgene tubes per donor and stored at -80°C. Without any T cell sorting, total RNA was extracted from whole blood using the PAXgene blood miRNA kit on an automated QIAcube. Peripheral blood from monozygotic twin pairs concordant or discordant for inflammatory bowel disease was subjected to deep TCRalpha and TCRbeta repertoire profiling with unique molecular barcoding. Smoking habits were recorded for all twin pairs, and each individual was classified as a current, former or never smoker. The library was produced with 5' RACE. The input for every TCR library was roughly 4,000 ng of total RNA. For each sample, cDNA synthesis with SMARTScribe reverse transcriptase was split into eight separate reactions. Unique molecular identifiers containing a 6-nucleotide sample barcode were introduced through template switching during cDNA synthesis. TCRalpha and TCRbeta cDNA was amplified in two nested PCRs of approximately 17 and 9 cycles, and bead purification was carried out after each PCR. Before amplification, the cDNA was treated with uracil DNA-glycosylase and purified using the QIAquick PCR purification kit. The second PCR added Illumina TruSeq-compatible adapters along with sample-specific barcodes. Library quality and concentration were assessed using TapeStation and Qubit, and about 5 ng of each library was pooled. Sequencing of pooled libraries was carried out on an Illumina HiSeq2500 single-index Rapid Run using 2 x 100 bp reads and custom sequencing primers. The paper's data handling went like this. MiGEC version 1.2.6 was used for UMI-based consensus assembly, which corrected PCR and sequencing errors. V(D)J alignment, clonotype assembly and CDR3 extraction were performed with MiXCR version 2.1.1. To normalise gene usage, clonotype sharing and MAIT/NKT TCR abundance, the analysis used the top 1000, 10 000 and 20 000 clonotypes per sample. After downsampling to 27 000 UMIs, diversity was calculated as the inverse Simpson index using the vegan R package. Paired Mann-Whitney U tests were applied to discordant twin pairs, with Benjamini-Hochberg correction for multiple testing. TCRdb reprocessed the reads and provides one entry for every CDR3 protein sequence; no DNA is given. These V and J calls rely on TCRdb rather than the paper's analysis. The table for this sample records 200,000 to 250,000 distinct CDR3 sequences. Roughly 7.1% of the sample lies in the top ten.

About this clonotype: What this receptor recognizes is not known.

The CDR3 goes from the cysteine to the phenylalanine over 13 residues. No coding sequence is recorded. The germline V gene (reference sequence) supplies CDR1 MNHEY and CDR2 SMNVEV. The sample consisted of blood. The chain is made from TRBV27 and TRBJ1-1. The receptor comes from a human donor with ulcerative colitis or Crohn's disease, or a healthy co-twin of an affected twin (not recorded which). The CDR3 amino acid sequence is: CASSLLGPPEAFF.